This T cell receptor beta chain was recorded in a study of T cells in Graves' hyperthyroidism and ophthalmopathy. Concerning this clonotype itself: It may be a read error: a sequence one base away is much more abundant.

This CDR3 region has 13 residues. Trimming left V 0 bases short and J 5 bases short, with 7 bases between. Germline V gene sequence: CDR1 MGHRA, CDR2 YSYEKL. TCR beta CDR3 regions were amplified from RNA. The HTBI set primed first-round TCR CDR3 RT-PCR. TCRdb called the multiplex PCR reads again in MiXCR, with one record for every CDR3 protein. The sample has a few hundred thousand distinct CDR3 sequences, approximately 44% seen once. The sequenced material came from peripheral blood or thyroid tissue (not recorded which). The chain carries TRBV4-1 and TRBJ2-5; D is unclear. The origin of this receptor is an adult woman with Graves' disease, either hyperthyroidism or ophthalmopathy (not recorded which). This CDR3 reads CASSQESSETQYF. DNA of the CDR3: TGCGCCAGCAGCCAAGAATCGTCGGAGACCCAGTACTTC.